The clone carrying this T cell receptor beta chain was counted a few times. Its target is unknown. The sample comes from a study of HIV-infected patients and healthy controls. Findings and limits, study-wide: Significant mean usage differences between HIV-infected patients and controls involved eight alpha and eight beta V genes. Compared with untreated HIV+ repertoires, healthy controls showed roughly threefold more distinct CDR3s and higher Shannon diversity. Study cohorts differed slightly in age and sex, but this did not explain diversity differences.

Whole blood was used without fractionation, so all unsorted peripheral T cells were included. cDNA was made from approximately 0.55 ug RNA using alpha and beta constant primers. Alpha and beta chain libraries were made separately by chain-specific third strand synthesis with multiplexing indices. Each CDR3 protein is one row after TCRdb ran MiXCR on the 5' RACE reads. The sample consists of roughly 13,000 distinct CDR3 sequences, approximately 11% of them appearing once. The CDR3 runs to 13 residues. V was shortened by 0 bases and J by 5 bases, with 8 bases between the two germline ends. Germline V lookup: CDR1 SGHRS, CDR2 YFSETQ.

V gene TRBV5-1 combines with J gene TRBJ1-1, with D unresolved. The clonotype comes from an adult in good health. Sequencing was performed on blood. The CDR3 loop is CASSLGQATEAFF. The CDR3 DNA sequence: TGCGCCAGCAGCTTGGGCCAGGCTACTGAAGCTTTCTTT.